This TCR beta chain is drawn from a study of cytomegalovirus exposure and HLA in healthy donors (TCRdb year 2017). In the study overall: In an earlier analysis of 450 to 750 of the donors, around 300 Gb of sequence data and 95 million to 130 million unique TCR beta sequences from about 179 million T cells were reported. Approximately 300 gigabases of sequencing data and approximately 92 million unique TCR sequences made up an early release that covered under 750 HLA-typed donors. The genetic ancestry cluster associated with self-reported Caucasian donors included about 81% of the 398 genotyped donors. The study was designed to test whether signatures of past pathogen exposure could be identified by cataloging public T cell receptors. The study used immunosequencing to profile the T cell repertoires of approximately 650 subjects and linked those repertoires to cytomegalovirus serostatus. In addition to the first cohort of approximately 650 subjects, a separate validation cohort of 130 or so different subjects was used. High-throughput TCR immunosequencing, statistical association of individual TCRs with disease status, and machine learning were combined to predict cytomegalovirus infection status. A later analysis re-analyzed previously published TCR beta repertoires from 650 to 800 donors and added high-resolution HLA genotyping to study TCR occurrence patterns. In the later analysis, no new phenotypic data were used to find candidate immune exposures; instead, reliance was placed on TCR beta sequences and their occurrence across donors. An earlier analysis of nearly 600 of the donors applied high-throughput TCR beta sequencing to assess whether each TCR beta V gene segment acted as functional or pseudogenic. Donor age, sex, ethnicity and CMV serostatus were collected together with the repertoire data. In a later genetic analysis, genome-wide SNP genotypes for about 65% of the roughly 700 donors were used, and that subset was treated as a discovery cohort. Every discovery cohort repertoire had been produced on one sequencing platform. Both class I and class II loci were covered by HLA typing, at four-digit resolution. The number of donors typed differed by locus, with about 620-630 for A, B, C, DRB1 and DQB1, 522 for DQA1, 600 to 610 for DPA1, and 450 to 480 for DPB1. Five DR-DQ haplotypes were handled as single units for association and clustering, since linkage in the cohort was strong. Across approximately 400 genotyped donors of the cohort, an average of about 220,000 unique TCR beta nucleotide sequences per donor were sequenced, and roughly 20% of those sequences were non-productive. Study-level results and caveats: Across donors, most TCR sequences were observed very rarely, whereas some public TCRs were present in many individuals. The study listed 150 to 200 TCR beta chains as associated with cytomegalovirus. The earlier analysis of around 600 of the donors excluded roughly 16 rarely observed V segments, including chromosome 9 orphons, because counts were too low. The presence/absence analyses assumed that sequencing depth was roughly uniform across donors, and that assumption may not be true. At a false discovery rate of 0.05, a later analysis linked roughly 17,000 TCR beta sequences to specific HLA alleles. An association between a missense DCLRE1C variant and V-gene and J-gene trimming of TCR beta chains was found in a later genetic analysis and replicated in an independent cohort. Immune exposure information for the cohort was limited to CMV serostatus. Several of the top co-occurrence clusters appeared to be linked to parvovirus B19, influenza, CMV and Epstein-Barr virus, according to a later analysis. Most CMV-associated TCR beta chains appeared to be HLA-restricted in a later analysis, and the HLA associations seemed to be driven largely by CMV exposure. A group of highly shared sequence variants was considered likely to be a technical artifact of the sequencing pipeline. In an earlier analysis of more than 450 of the donors, most TCR beta V segments were observed in productive rearrangements about 87% or about 30% of the time, broadly matching IMGT annotations. A few of the identified cytomegalovirus-associated TCR beta chains were confirmed in vitro to be specific for cytomegalovirus antigens. In a later analysis, TCR association rates were found to vary across HLA loci, with the most associated TCRs seen for DRB1 alleles and the fewest for HLA-C alleles. Compared with equally common non-associated chains, HLA-associated TCR beta chains in a later analysis were more clonally expanded and had lower generation probabilities. It was suggested by the authors that the approach could potentially be generalized to other disease states and immunological phenotypes. Strong co-occurrence of HLA alleles, especially DR and DQ, made assigning TCR associations to individual alleles difficult. Correlated functional status among segregating V segments might reflect linkage disequilibrium, but an unknown experimental factor could not be ruled out. The cohort was sequenced for TCR beta chains only, and without alpha or paired-chain data the features that could be detected were limited. According to a later genetic analysis, donors in an Asian-associated ancestry cluster had fewer N-insertions in productive TCRs than the roughly 700-donor mean. A further reported finding was that TCR beta sequences accurately predicted the HLA-A and HLA-B alleles for most subjects in the first cohort. Because the 87-base-pair reads could not distinguish some IMGT-functional V segments, including TRBV6-2 and TRBV6-3, those segments were excluded. The classifier was reported to diagnose cytomegalovirus status with high specificity and sensitivity in both the original cohort and the validation cohort. Because HLA typing was unavailable for some donors at each locus, only the typed subset was used in association tests.

The cohort comprised fewer than 750 healthy bone marrow donors. Cohort members were all nominally healthy when sampled, although unrecorded immune exposures were likely present. The donor tested CMV seronegative and was one of the 352 seronegative cohort members. A peripheral blood sample was collected from each donor, and TCR beta sequencing was performed on peripheral blood mononuclear cells. The Qiagen DNeasy Blood Extraction Kit was used to extract genomic DNA from the blood cell samples. From the germline V gene, CDR1 is SGHRS and CDR2 is YFSETQ. The CDR3 measures 16 amino acids from cysteine to phenylalanine. The only DNA kept is the CDR3, 48 bases in frame from the first base. The trim is 0 bases for V and 0 bases for J, with a gap of 10 bases between the germline ends. Receptor libraries were prepared by the immunoSEQ multiplex PCR assay. For the multiplex PCR, a mixture combining 60 forward primers for TCR Vbeta segments and 13 reverse primers for TCR Jbeta segments was used. The CDR3 region of rearranged TCR beta genes was amplified from genomic DNA with a multiplex PCR assay. The amplified TCR beta libraries were sequenced on the Illumina HiSeq System as 87-base-pair reads. The authors' analysis ran thus. Across the 500 to 850 repertoires, a later analysis counted 60 million to 90 million unique TCR beta chains, 8.5 million to 12 million of which were shared by at least two donors. To remove PCR and sequencing errors, raw reads were error-corrected and collapsed into unique sequences using a nearest-neighbor algorithm that merged closely related sequences. CDR3 sequences were aligned to IMGT reference sequences to assign V, D and J gene segments. For a sequence to be retained, at least a six-nucleotide match to both a V gene segment and a J gene segment was required. Rearrangements were classified as productive when the CDR3 lacked stop codons and remained in frame with V and J, and all other rearrangements were classified as non-productive. Following IMGT convention, CDR3 was defined as the stretch from the second conserved V-encoded cysteine up to the conserved J-encoded phenylalanine. The earlier analysis of more than 450 of the donors excluded sequences that lacked an unambiguous match to a single V gene segment. An earlier analysis of a few hundred of the donors called V segments functional above 56.7% productive rearrangements and segregating when the between-donor standard deviation exceeded 5%. A statistical classification framework was built to diagnose cytomegalovirus status from the catalog of TCR beta chain sequences. A later analysis assigned V and J genes by comparing TCR nucleotide sequences with IMGT/GENE-DB human TR gene sequences. A later analysis assigned CDR3 sequences and most-parsimonious VDJ recombination scenarios with the TCRdist pipeline. A later analysis defined each TCR beta chain by its CDR3 amino acid sequence plus V-gene family, and excluded reads lacking a unique V-gene family. To address suspected cross-contamination and a sequencing artifact, a later analysis removed 450 to 700 highly shared, low-generation-probability nucleotide sequences. A later analysis calculated a clonal expansion index for each public chain from normalized within-repertoire ranks of inferred template counts. A later analysis computed generation probabilities with a VDJ recombination model fitted to out-of-frame rearrangements, and checked the results against IGoR. A later analysis scored TCR-TCR, TCR-HLA and TCR-CMV co-occurrence with hypergeometric tests, applying a repertoire-size bias correction to TCR pairs. False discovery rates were estimated in a later analysis by permuting HLA or CMV assignments 20 times. In a later analysis, co-occurring TCRs were grouped with DBSCAN, and TCRdist sequence similarity was added when clustering was performed within HLA-allele-positive subsets. Co-occurrence clustering excluded repertoires with fewer than 30,000 or more than 120,000 public chains, plus five with anomalous nucleotide sharing. In TCRdb, the immuneACCESS table is reduced to in-frame sequences with V and J assigned. These tables do not hold every clone; where another copy was compared, an unresolved V gene accounts for under half, and the others remain unexplained. V and J calls and clone size follow that table, whereas D and trimming were derived from the DNA. The sample table records roughly 120,000 clones; 81% of these occur just once. Of the sample, about 2% falls within the top ten clones.

A remark on this clone: Its binding antigen is unknown. The sample holds no much larger clone one base away, and base qualities are not on file.

Sequences were obtained from PBMCs. The V and J segments used are TRBV5-1 and TRBJ2-1; 5 matching bases give a weak D call of TRBD2. The TCR comes from a woman aged 30 to 39 in good health and CMV-seronegative. The CDR3 is CASSLELGSSYNEQFF. The nucleotide sequence reads as follows: TGCGCCAGCAGCTTGGAGTTGGGGAGCTCCTACAATGAGCAGTTCTTC.